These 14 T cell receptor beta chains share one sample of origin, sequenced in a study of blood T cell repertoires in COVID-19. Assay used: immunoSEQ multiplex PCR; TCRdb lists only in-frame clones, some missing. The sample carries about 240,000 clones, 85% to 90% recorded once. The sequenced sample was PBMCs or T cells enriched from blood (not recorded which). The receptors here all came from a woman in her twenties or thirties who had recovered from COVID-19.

In nucleotides, the CDR3 is TGCGCCAGCAGCCAAGAGATAGCGGGAGTTCGTTACAATGAGCAGTTCTTC. Translated, it gives CASSQEIAGVRYNEQFF. V usage is TRBV4-3 and J usage is TRBJ2-1; 9 bases fit TRBD2. Germline V gene data show CDR1 as LGHNA and CDR2 as YSLEER. V was clipped by 0 bases and J by 4 bases; unmatched bases: 7. The CDR3 consists of 17 residues.

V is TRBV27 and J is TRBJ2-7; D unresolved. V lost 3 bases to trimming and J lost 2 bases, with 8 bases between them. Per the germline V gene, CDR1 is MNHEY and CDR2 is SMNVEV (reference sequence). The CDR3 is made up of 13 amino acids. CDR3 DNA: TGTGCCAGCAGTTTGGGCCGAGCCTACGAGCAGTACTTC. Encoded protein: CASSLGRAYEQYF.

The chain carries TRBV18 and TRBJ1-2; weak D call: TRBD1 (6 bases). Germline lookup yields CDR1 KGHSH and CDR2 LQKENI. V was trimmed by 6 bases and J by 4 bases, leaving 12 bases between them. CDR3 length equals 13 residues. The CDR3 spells CASSSQGTYGYTF. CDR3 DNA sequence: TGTGCCAGCTCGAGCCAGGGGACCTATGGCTACACCTTC. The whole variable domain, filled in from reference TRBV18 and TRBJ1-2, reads NAGVMQNPRHLVRRRGQEARLRCSPMKGHSHVYWYRQLPEEGLKFMVYLQKENIIDESGMPKERFSAEFPKEGPSILRIQQVVRGDSAAYFCASSSQGTYGYTFGSGTRLTVV.

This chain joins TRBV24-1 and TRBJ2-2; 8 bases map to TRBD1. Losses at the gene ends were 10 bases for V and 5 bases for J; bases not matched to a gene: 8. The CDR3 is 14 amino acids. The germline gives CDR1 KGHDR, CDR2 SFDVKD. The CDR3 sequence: CATGQGRRTGELFF. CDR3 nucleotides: TGTGCCACTGGACAGGGTAGGCGGACCGGGGAGCTGTTTTTT.

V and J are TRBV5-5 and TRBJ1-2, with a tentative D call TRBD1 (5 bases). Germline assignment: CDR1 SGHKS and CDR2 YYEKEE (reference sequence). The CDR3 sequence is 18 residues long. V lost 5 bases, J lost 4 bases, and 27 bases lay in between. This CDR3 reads CASSSGGASPLFGYGYTF. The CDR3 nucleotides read TGTGCCAGCAGTTCTGGAGGGGCCAGCCCACTCTTCGGCTATGGCTACACCTTC.

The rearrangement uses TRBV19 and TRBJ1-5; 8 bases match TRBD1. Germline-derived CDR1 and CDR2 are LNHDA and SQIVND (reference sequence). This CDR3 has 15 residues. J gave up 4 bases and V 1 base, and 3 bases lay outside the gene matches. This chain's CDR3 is CASSIVRDRNQPQHF. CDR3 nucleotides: TGTGCCAGTAGTATAGTTCGGGACAGGAATCAGCCCCAGCATTTT.

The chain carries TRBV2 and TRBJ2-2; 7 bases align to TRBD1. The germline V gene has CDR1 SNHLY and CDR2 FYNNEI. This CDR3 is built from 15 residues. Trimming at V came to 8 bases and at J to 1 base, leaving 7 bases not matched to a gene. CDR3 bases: TGTGCCAGCGACGACCACAGGGGGAACACCGGGGAGCTGTTTTTT. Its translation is CASDDHRGNTGELFF. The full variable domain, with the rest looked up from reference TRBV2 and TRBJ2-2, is EPEVTQTPSHQVTQMGQEVILRCVPISNHLYFYWYRQILGQKVEFLVSFYNNEISEKSEIFDDQFSVERPDGSNFTLKIRSTKLEDSAMYFCASDDHRGNTGELFFGEGSRLTVL.

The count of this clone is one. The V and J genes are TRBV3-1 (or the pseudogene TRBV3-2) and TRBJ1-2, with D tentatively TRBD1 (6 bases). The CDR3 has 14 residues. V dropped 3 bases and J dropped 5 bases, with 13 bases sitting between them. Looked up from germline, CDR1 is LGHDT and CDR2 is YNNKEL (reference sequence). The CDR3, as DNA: TGTGCCAGCAGCCAGGCACAGGGTAGGTATGGCTACACCTTC. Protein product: CASSQAQGRYGYTF.

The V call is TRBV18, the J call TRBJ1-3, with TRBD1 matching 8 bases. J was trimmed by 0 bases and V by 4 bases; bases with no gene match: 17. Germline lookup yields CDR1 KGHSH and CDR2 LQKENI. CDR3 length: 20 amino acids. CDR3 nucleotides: TGTGCCAGCTCACTGAGCCGGACAGGGCGCTATACATACTCTGGAAACACCATATATTTT. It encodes CASSLSRTGRYTYSGNTIYF.

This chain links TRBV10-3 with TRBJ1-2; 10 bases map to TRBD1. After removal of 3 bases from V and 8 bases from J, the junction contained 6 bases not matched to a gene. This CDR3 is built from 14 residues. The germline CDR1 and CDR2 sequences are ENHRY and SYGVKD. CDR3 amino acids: CAISERGQGMGYTF. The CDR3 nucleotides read TGTGCCATCAGTGAACGGGGACAGGGGATGGGCTACACCTTC.

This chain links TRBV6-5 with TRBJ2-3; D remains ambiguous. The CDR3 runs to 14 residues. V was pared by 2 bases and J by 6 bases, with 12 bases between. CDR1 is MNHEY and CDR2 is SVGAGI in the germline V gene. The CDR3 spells CASSYIRSTDTQYF. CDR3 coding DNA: TGTGCCAGCAGTTACATTCGCTCTACGGATACGCAGTATTTT.

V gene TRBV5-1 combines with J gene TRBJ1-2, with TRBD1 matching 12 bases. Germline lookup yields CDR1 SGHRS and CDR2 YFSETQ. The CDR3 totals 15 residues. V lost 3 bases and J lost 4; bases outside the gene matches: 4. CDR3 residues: CASSWGTGGFYGYTF. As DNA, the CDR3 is TGCGCCAGCAGCTGGGGGACAGGGGGCTTCTATGGCTACACCTTC.

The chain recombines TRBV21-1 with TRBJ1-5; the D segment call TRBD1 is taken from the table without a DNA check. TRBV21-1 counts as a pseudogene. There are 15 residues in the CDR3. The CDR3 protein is CASSGHRVRNQPQHF. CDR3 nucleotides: TGTGCCAGCAGCGGACACAGGGTGCGCAATCAGCCCCAGCATTTT.

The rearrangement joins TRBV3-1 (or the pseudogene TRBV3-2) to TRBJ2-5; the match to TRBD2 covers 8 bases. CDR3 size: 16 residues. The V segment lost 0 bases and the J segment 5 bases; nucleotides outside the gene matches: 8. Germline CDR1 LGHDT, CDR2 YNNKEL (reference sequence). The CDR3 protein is CASSQDSAGVGETQYF. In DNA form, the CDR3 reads TGTGCCAGCAGCCAAGATTCAGCGGGAGTGGGTGAGACCCAGTACTTC.